This TCR beta chain was observed in a study of identifying expanded T cells in peripheral blood (dated by TCRdb to the late 2010s). Notes on the research overall: Separate aliquots of the same genomic DNA pool were sequenced to produce technical replicates, and four replicates were compared in pairs. Results and caveats for the whole study, not just this receptor: The authors expected that over much longer intervals, such as months to years, biological variance in healthy repertoires might increase even further. The beta-binomial model significantly reduced the number of clones called differentially abundant and the false-positive rate across all healthy-donor time intervals. Variance in clone template counts between roughly two-week samples significantly increased with total template count across all healthy donors. The binomial model flagged about 1.1 differentially abundant clones between technical replicates but roughly 15 over two weeks and roughly 19 over around four weeks.

No immune events, such as infections, were documented for the healthy donors during the collection period. Time-dependent variance in a beta-binomial model of T-cell clone differential abundance was calibrated using healthy-donor blood repertoires as a training cohort. There were around ten healthy donors in the training cohort, of whom 3 were female and 7 were male. Donor ages ranged from about 29 to 70 years, with an average of 43 years. Whole blood from each healthy donor was obtained from a commercial supplier and was collected at three time points roughly 13 days apart. For immunosequencing, genomic DNA was extracted from unsorted whole blood. The CDR1 and CDR2 encoded by the germline V gene (reference sequence) are SGHKS and YYEKEE. The germline ends are 16 bases apart after V is trimmed by 5 bases and J by 14 bases. From cysteine to phenylalanine, the CDR3 is 12 amino acids long. Only CDR3 DNA is held: 36 bases, read in frame from base 1.

The immunoSEQ Assay, which relies on bias-controlled multiplex PCR amplification of genomic DNA, was used to profile TCRbeta CDR3 regions. Per the original workflow: The absolute abundance of each unique TCRbeta CDR3 region was quantified after sequences were collapsed and filtered. Differential abundance was tested with a binomial (Fisher-equivalent) model and with a beta-binomial model adding time-dependent variance fitted from healthy donors. Any clone with fewer than 5 combined templates was excluded, and a clone was called differentially abundant if its Benjamini-Hochberg FDR was below 0.01. In the beta-binomial model, variance was expressed as a function of the total template count across the two samples, in the form v = (b*log(k)+a)^2. The table was pulled from immuneACCESS by TCRdb, which kept in-frame rearrangements only. Such tables lose some clones; where checked, under half of the loss comes from unresolved V genes, and the rest has no known cause. D and trimming were read from the DNA, whereas the V and J calls and clone size are those reported in that table. The sample includes over 85,000 clones, with approximately 88% observed a single time. The ten largest make up 13% to 15% of the sample.

Details on this clone: Its specific antigen is unknown. No quality values exist for individual bases; no much larger clone is one base distant.

In this chain, TRBV5-5 is recombined with TRBJ1-4; the D segment cannot be called with confidence. The sequenced sample was blood. This receptor was taken from a person between 18 and 75 years old in good health. The CDR3 amino acid sequence is: CASRSIPGRLFF. DNA sequence: TGTGCCAGCAGATCCATCCCCGGGAGGCTGTTTTTT.